A single sample is the source of the 28 T cell receptor beta chains below, sequenced in a study of cytomegalovirus exposure and HLA in healthy donors. Researchers ran the PCR with 60 Vbeta and 13 Jbeta primers. Using immunoSEQ multiplex PCR, the repertoire was profiled, and TCRdb retains in-frame clones only, with some absent. This table holds roughly 150,000 clones, 82% found once. Sample: PBMCs. All receptors come from a girl aged 10 to 17 in good health and CMV-seropositive.

This chain joins TRBV7-9 and TRBJ2-5, with D hard to call. V was pared by 1 base and J by 3 bases, with 6 bases between. Per germline, CDR1 SEHNR and CDR2 FQNEAQ (reference sequence). The CDR3 covers 13 residues. CDR3 residues: CASSLVGKETQYF. CDR3 DNA: TGTGCCAGCAGCTTAGTTGGCAAAGAGACCCAGTACTTC. The full variable domain, completed using reference TRBV7-9 and TRBJ2-5, is DTGVSQNPRHKITKRGQNVTFRCDPISEHNRLYWYRQTLGQGPEFLTYFQNEAQLEKSRLLSDRFSAERPKGSFSTLEIQRTEQGDSAMYLCASSLVGKETQYFGPGTRLLVL.

The rearrangement links TRBV7-8 to TRBJ2-2; 8 nucleotides match TRBD2. V dropped 5 bases and J dropped 0; count of bases not matched to a gene: 5. This CDR3 has 16 amino acids. In germline, CDR1 is SGHVS, CDR2 FQNEAQ. The CDR3 sequence is CASSRRGGSNTGELFF. The CDR3 DNA sequence: TGTGCCAGCAGCCGCCGGGGGGGTTCGAACACCGGGGAGCTGTTTTTT.

The chain couples TRBV5-5 to TRBJ1-2; 11 bases are shared with TRBD1. V shed 0 bases, J shed 4 bases, and the junction held 2 bases outside the gene matches. The CDR3 is made up of 15 amino acids. Germline values: CDR1 SGHKS, CDR2 YYEKEE (reference sequence). The DNA for the CDR3 is TGTGCCAGCAGCTTGGCCGGGACAGGGGGCTATGGCTACACCTTC. This sequence encodes CASSLAGTGGYGYTF.

This chain links TRBV28 with TRBJ1-1, with TRBD1 matching over 9 bases. CDR1 MDHEN and CDR2 SYDVKM come from the germline V gene. This CDR3 is 12 amino acids long. Trimming removed 9 bases from V and 5 bases from J; junction bases left unmatched: 4. DNA of the CDR3: TGTGCCAGTACAGGGGGCGTTACTGAAGCTTTCTTT. Its translation: CASTGGVTEAFF. Drawing the rest from reference TRBV28 and TRBJ1-1, the complete variable domain is DVKVTQSSRYLVKRTGEKVFLECVQDMDHENMFWYRQDPGLGLRLIYFSYDVKMKEKGDIPEGYSVSREKKERFSLILESASTNQTSMYLCASTGGVTEAFFGQGTRLTVV.

The chain employs TRBV7-8 and TRBJ1-2, with D perhaps TRBD1 (5 bases). Per germline, CDR1 SGHVS and CDR2 FQNEAQ. With 5 bases removed from V and 7 bases from J, the gap between germline ends came to 14 bases. The CDR3 length is 13 residues. The CDR3: CASSTQGWSGYTF. CDR3 DNA sequence: TGTGCCAGCAGCACTCAGGGTTGGTCTGGCTACACCTTC. The complete variable domain, with remaining parts taken from reference TRBV7-8 and TRBJ1-2, reads GAGVSQSPRYKVAKRGQDVALRCDPISGHVSLFWYQQALGQGPEFLTYFQNEAQLDKSGLPSDRFFAERPEGSVSTLKIQRTQQEDSAVYLCASSTQGWSGYTFGSGTRLTVV.

This sequence joins TRBV7-9 and TRBJ1-2; no clear D. The CDR3 covers 13 residues. V lost 7 bases to trimming and J lost 8 bases, with 17 bases between them. Germline CDR1 is SEHNR and CDR2 is FQNEAQ (reference sequence). The CDR3 loop is CASTQKGGYGYTF. The CDR3 region has the DNA TGTGCCAGCACCCAAAAGGGAGGGTACGGCTACACCTTC.

The genes are TRBV28 and TRBJ1-2, with D possibly matching TRBD1 (6 bases). Trimming left V 2 bases short and J 2 bases short, with 12 bases between. Germline V lookup: CDR1 MDHEN, CDR2 SYDVKM. The CDR3 extends over 15 amino acids. The CDR3 DNA reads TGTGCCAGCAGTTTACCGCGGACAGAAAACTATGGCTACACCTTC. It encodes CASSLPRTENYGYTF.

The rearrangement joins TRBV11-3 to TRBJ1-3, with 7 nucleotides matching TRBD1. The CDR3 contains 16 residues. Trimming removed 1 base from V and 1 base from J; junction bases left unmatched: 4. Germline V gene sequence: CDR1 SGHNT, CDR2 YENEEA. CDR3 in DNA: TGTGCCAGCAGCTTAGGAACAGGGGTTTCTGGAAACACCATATATTTT. Its translation is CASSLGTGVSGNTIYF.

The chain carries TRBV5-1 and TRBJ2-5; D is possibly TRBD2 (6 bases). V lost 0 bases and J lost 7, with 16 bases in between. The CDR3 runs to 15 residues. Germline loops: CDR1 SGHRS, CDR2 YFSETQ. The CDR3 spells CASSLAASEHWTQYF. In DNA, the CDR3 is TGCGCCAGCAGCTTGGCGGCTAGCGAGCATTGGACCCAGTACTTC.

The chain combines TRBV27 with TRBJ2-3; TRBD2 might be the D (6 bases). This CDR3 contains 16 residues. Per the germline V gene, CDR1 is MNHEY and CDR2 is SMNVEV (reference sequence). V lost 6 bases and J 7 bases, leaving 23 bases between the germline ends. As DNA, the CDR3 is TGTGCCAGCAGACCCGGCGGGACTGGGGGTAGGAATACGCAGTATTTT. It yields the protein CASRPGGTGGRNTQYF.

This chain uses TRBV5-4 with TRBJ1-2; D uncertain. Trimming removed 4 bases from V and 3 bases from J, with 13 bases in between. This CDR3 has 14 amino acids. Germline-derived CDR1 and CDR2 are SGHNT and YYREEE (reference sequence). The CDR3 is CASSPAGGDYGYTF. The CDR3 coding sequence is TGTGCCAGCAGCCCGGCGGGCGGCGACTATGGCTACACCTTC.

This chain uses TRBV18 with TRBJ2-1; D gene unclear. The CDR3 length is 11 residues. V lost 3 bases and J 8 bases, leaving 5 bases between the germline ends. Germline CDR1 and CDR2: KGHSH and LQKENI. CDR3 bases: TGTGCCAGCTCACCGCGCGATGAGCAGTTCTTC. It yields the protein CASSPRDEQFF.

The chain couples TRBV7-3 to TRBJ2-3; TRBD2 matches 10 bases. CDR1 and CDR2 from the germline V gene are SGHTA and FQGTGA. The V segment lost 4 bases and the J segment 2 bases; nucleotides outside the gene matches: 3. The CDR3 spans 15 residues. In DNA form, the CDR3 reads TGTGCCAGCAGCTCCACTAGCGGGGTCACAGATACGCAGTATTTT. The encoded protein is CASSSTSGVTDTQYF.

V gene TRBV9 combines with J gene TRBJ2-3, with D perhaps matching TRBD1 (5 bases). This CDR3 has 13 residues. The V gene's germline CDR1 is SGDLS and CDR2 YYNGEE. V was trimmed by 0 bases and J by 7 bases, leaving 9 bases between them. The CDR3 DNA reads TGTGCCAGCAGCGTAGATCAGGGAAATACGCAGTATTTT. Its protein is CASSVDQGNTQYF.

J is TRBJ1-5 and V is TRBV28, with D unresolved. Deletions cut 2 bases from V and 8 bases from J, with 7 bases between. Germline assignment: CDR1 MDHEN and CDR2 SYDVKM. There are 12 residues in the CDR3. The chain's CDR3 is CASSLIAEPQHF. CDR3 nucleotide sequence: TGTGCCAGCAGTTTAATCGCGGAGCCCCAGCATTTT.

V and J are TRBV18 and TRBJ1-2; TRBD1 is a possible D gene (5 bases). The germline V and J ends were trimmed by 0 bases and 2 bases, with 19 bases remaining between them. This CDR3 spans 18 amino acids. CDR1 and CDR2 from the germline V gene are KGHSH and LQKENI. This CDR3 is CASSPPGPATGFNYGYTF. The CDR3 coding sequence is TGTGCCAGCTCACCACCGGGGCCCGCGACTGGGTTCAACTATGGCTACACCTTC. The entire variable domain, with the rest obtained from reference TRBV18 and TRBJ1-2, is as follows: NAGVMQNPRHLVRRRGQEARLRCSPMKGHSHVYWYRQLPEEGLKFMVYLQKENIIDESGMPKERFSAEFPKEGPSILRIQQVVRGDSAAYFCASSPPGPATGFNYGYTFGSGTRLTVV.

This clone was counted once. The J gene is TRBJ2-7, the V gene TRBV5-1, with D maybe TRBD1 (6 bases). This CDR3 has 15 amino acids. Germline V CDR1 and CDR2: SGHRS, YFSETQ. Trimming pared 0 bases from V and 5 bases from J, leaving 15 bases between. CDR3 nucleotides: TGCGCCAGCAGCTTGGTGGGGGCGCGAACCCACGAGCAGTACTTC. As protein: CASSLVGARTHEQYF.

The genes are TRBV5-5 and TRBJ2-7; D is unresolved. V was clipped by 4 bases and J by 2 bases, with 7 bases between them. This CDR3 region has 12 residues. From germline, CDR1 is SGHKS and CDR2 YYEKEE (reference sequence). The CDR3 coding sequence is TGTGCCAGCAGCCCCTCTACCTACGAGCAGTACTTC. Its protein is CASSPSTYEQYF.

This clone was detected a few times. The chain employs TRBV28 and TRBJ1-1, with a possible D match to TRBD1 (5 bases). The V and J ends lost 7 bases and 4 bases respectively, with 19 bases between them. The CDR3 is 15 amino acids. Germline CDR1 MDHEN, CDR2 SYDVKM. This chain's CDR3 is CASTEVGRGRTEAFF. CDR3 coding DNA: TGTGCCAGCACCGAGGTGGGGAGGGGTCGCACTGAAGCTTTCTTT.

V usage is TRBV6-5 and J usage is TRBJ1-5, with D possibly matching TRBD1 (5 bases). Per germline, CDR1 MNHEY and CDR2 SVGAGI. The CDR3 is 14 residues long. Trimming left V 6 bases short and J 5 bases short, with 14 bases between. Here the CDR3 DNA reads TGTGCCAGCAGCTTTACAGGCCCTTATCAGCCCCAGCATTTT. Protein product: CASSFTGPYQPQHF.

J is TRBJ2-2 and V is TRBV9, with 8 bases fitting TRBD2. Germline loops: CDR1 SGDLS, CDR2 YYNGEE. V was pared by 2 bases and J by 2 bases, with 5 bases of the junction left unmatched. CDR3 size: 16 residues. CDR3 DNA: TGTGCCAGCAGCGTTGCTAGCGGGTATAACACCGGGGAGCTGTTTTTT. As protein: CASSVASGYNTGELFF.

As concerns this clone: This same CDR3 is encoded by further DNA sequences in the sample. The rearrangement links TRBV28 to TRBJ1-2; the D is unclear. Per germline, CDR1 MDHEN and CDR2 SYDVKM. The CDR3 is 12 residues long. The V end lost 3 bases, the J end lost 4 bases, and 6 bases lay between the germline ends. CDR3 residues: CASSFSGYGYTF. The CDR3 nucleotides are TGTGCCAGCAGTTTTTCGGGCTATGGCTACACCTTC.

The V call is TRBV27, the J call TRBJ1-4; 8 nucleotides align to TRBD1. The V gene end was trimmed by 5 bases and the J gene end by 7 bases; junction bases not matched to a gene: 9. The length of the CDR3 is 15 residues. Per the germline V gene, CDR1 is MNHEY and CDR2 is SMNVEV (reference sequence). The CDR3 nucleotides are TGTGCCAGCAGTCCTCACAGGGGGTGGCGTGAAAAACTGTTTTTT. This sequence encodes CASSPHRGWREKLFF. Full variable domain (outside the CDR3, taken from reference TRBV27 and TRBJ1-4): EAQVTQNPRYLITVTGKKLTVTCSQNMNHEYMSWYRQDPGLGLRQIYYSMNVEVTDKGDVPEGYKVSRKEKRNFPLILESPSPNQTSLYFCASSPHRGWREKLFFGSGTQLSVL.

The chain recombines TRBV11-2 with TRBJ1-2; unclear D gene. The CDR3 runs 15 residues. Germline V gives CDR1 SGHAT, CDR2 FQNNGV. The V and J ends lost 4 bases and 0 bases respectively, with 12 bases between them. As DNA, the CDR3 is TGTGCCAGCAGCTCGCCCCGGGGATCTAACTATGGCTACACCTTC. It codes for CASSSPRGSNYGYTF.

In this sample, this clone turned up once. CDR3 nucleotides: TGTGCCTGGAGTTCCCGGGAGGGTCTTGAGCAGTTCTTC. Protein: CAWSSREGLEQFF. The chain is built from TRBV30 and TRBJ2-1; TRBD2 aligns across 8 bases. In germline, CDR1 is GTSNPN, CDR2 SVGIG (reference sequence). The CDR3 consists of 13 residues. The trim removed 2 bases at V and 9 bases at J, leaving 6 bases unmatched.

The chain employs TRBV6-5 and TRBJ2-3; D is perhaps TRBD2 (5 bases). There are 13 residues in the CDR3. CDR1 MNHEY and CDR2 SVGAGI come from the germline V gene. Trimming cost V 6 bases and J 3 bases, with 10 bases left between them. CDR3: CASSRTVTDTQYF. Written as DNA, the CDR3 is TGTGCCAGCAGCAGGACTGTTACAGATACGCAGTATTTT.

This rearrangement joins TRBV7-2 to TRBJ2-3; 10 bases are a match to TRBD2. This CDR3 has 15 amino acids. Trimming removed 7 bases from V and 0 bases from J; junction bases left unmatched: 4. Germline CDR1 SGHTA, CDR2 FQGNSA. CDR3: CASNRLAGSTDTQYF. The CDR3 DNA sequence: TGTGCCAGCAACAGACTAGCGGGCAGCACAGATACGCAGTATTTT.

The CDR3 region has the DNA TGCGCCAGCCACCCGGGACAGGGGTTCGACGAGCAGTACTTC. Residues: CASHPGQGFDEQYF. The chain has TRBV5-1 and TRBJ2-7; 10 bases are a match to TRBD1. J lost 5 bases, V lost 7 bases, and 9 bases had no gene match. The CDR3 runs to 14 residues. Germline V gene data show CDR1 as SGHRS and CDR2 as YFSETQ.